The 14 T cell receptor beta chains below come from one sample, sequenced in a study of a mutant IDH1 vaccine in newly diagnosed glioma. This sample's time point: week 5, during vaccination. In the vaccine, a single dose held 300 ug of the mutant IDH1 20-mer peptide, along with topical imiquimod. The antigens for these receptors are not known. The assay was immunoSEQ multiplex PCR, and TCRdb's table has in-frame clones only and misses some. This sample has fewer than 65,000 clones, with about 80% found just once. Sequencing was performed on PBMCs, taken from a glioma patient whose treatment included an IDH1 peptide vaccine. These receptors were taken from a man in his thirties or forties with glioma.

CDR3: CAVNRQAYYGYTF. The CDR3 DNA sequence: TGTGCCGTCAATAGGCAGGCTTACTATGGCTACACCTTC. V is TRBV6-1 and J is TRBJ1-2; D gene uncertain. V lost 11 bases and J lost 3, with 16 bases in between. CDR1 and CDR2 from the germline V gene are MNHNS and SASEGT. The CDR3 contains 13 residues.

The J gene is TRBJ2-2, the V gene TRBV6-5; 7 bases line up with TRBD1. Germline lookup yields CDR1 MNHEY and CDR2 SVGAGI. The CDR3 has 14 amino acids. V was clipped by 5 bases and J by 4 bases; unmatched bases: 4. The CDR3 spells CASSLTGFTGELFF. CDR3 DNA sequence: TGTGCCAGCAGTCTGACAGGGTTCACCGGGGAGCTGTTTTTT.

This sequence joins TRBV11-2 and TRBJ1-2; a weak D match, TRBD1 (5 bases). V was cut by 8 bases and J by 8 bases, with 12 bases left in between. The CDR3 loop spans 11 amino acids. The V gene's germline CDR1 is SGHAT and CDR2 FQNNGV. The CDR3 loop is CASSRGVGYTF. Here the CDR3 DNA reads TGTGCCAGCTCGCGGGGGGTCGGCTACACCTTC.

This chain connects TRBV7-9 to TRBJ2-2, with 9 bases fitting TRBD1. Losses at the gene ends were 4 bases for V and 2 bases for J; bases not matched to a gene: 8. Germline CDR1 and CDR2: SEHNR and FQNEAQ (reference sequence). The CDR3 sequence is 17 residues long. The CDR3 loop reads CASSSPTGGGNTGELFF. CDR3 in DNA: TGTGCCAGCAGCTCCCCGACAGGGGGAGGTAACACCGGGGAGCTGTTTTTT.

This clone appeared a few times. The V gene is TRBV5-1, the J gene TRBJ1-1; a weak D match, TRBD1 (6 bases). Germline assignment: CDR1 SGHRS and CDR2 YFSETQ. V dropped 3 bases and J dropped 8 bases, with 14 bases sitting between them. The CDR3 covers 13 residues. The chain's CDR3 is CASSSLTGYEAFF. DNA of the CDR3: TGCGCCAGCAGCTCCTTGACAGGTTACGAAGCTTTCTTT.

The CDR3 is CASSLSNPSGPLHF. CDR3 coding DNA: TGTGCCAGCAGCTTAAGTAACCCCAGCGGGCCCCTCCACTTT. This chain uses TRBV7-9 with TRBJ1-6, with no clear D. The V and J ends lost 2 bases and 13 bases respectively, with 15 bases between them. This CDR3 spans 14 amino acids. Germline V lookup: CDR1 SEHNR, CDR2 FQNEAQ (reference sequence). Based on the CDR3 plus reference TRBV7-9 and TRBJ1-6, the full variable domain is DTGVSQNPRHKITKRGQNVTFRCDPISEHNRLYWYRQTLGQGPEFLTYFQNEAQLEKSRLLSDRFSAERPKGSFSTLEIQRTEQGDSAMYLCASSLSNPSGPLHFGNGTRLTVT.

V is TRBV19 and J is TRBJ1-3; D not certain. The CDR3 loop spans 17 amino acids. Germline CDR1 LNHDA, CDR2 SQIVND (reference sequence). The V end lost 3 bases, the J end lost 1 base, and 16 bases lay between the germline ends. This CDR3 reads CASSISSIFGSGNTIYF. CDR3 nucleotide sequence: TGTGCCAGTAGTATTTCTTCGATATTTGGATCTGGAAACACCATATATTTT.

The J gene is TRBJ2-7, the V gene TRBV29-1, with a possible D match to TRBD2 (6 bases). The V gene's germline CDR1 is SQVTM and CDR2 ANQGSEA. V was cut by 7 bases and J by 2 bases, with 15 bases left in between. The length of the CDR3 is 13 residues. The CDR3, as DNA: TGCAGCGCTCTCGACGGGGGAGCCTACGAGCAGTACTTC. It is translated as CSALDGGAYEQYF.

This clone came up a few times. The chain joins TRBV4-1 to TRBJ1-1; D uncertain. The ends were cut back, 1 base at V and 0 bases at J, with 12 bases in the middle. Germline CDR1 is MGHRA and CDR2 is YSYEKL. The CDR3 has 16 residues. CDR3 in amino acids: CASSQGTMGMNTEAFF. CDR3 DNA sequence: TGCGCCAGCAGCCAAGGGACGATGGGTATGAACACTGAAGCTTTCTTT.

This sequence joins TRBV27 and TRBJ2-1; a weak D match, TRBD2 (7 bases). This CDR3 has 14 amino acids. CDR1 is MNHEY, CDR2 SMNVEV, per germline (reference sequence). V was pared by 3 bases and J by 9 bases, with 15 bases between. The CDR3 loop is CASSFTREGGEQFF. CDR3 DNA sequence: TGTGCCAGCAGTTTCACTAGGGAGGGGGGTGAGCAGTTCTTC.

The V gene is TRBV14, the J gene TRBJ1-2; D call uncertain. V dropped 8 bases and J dropped 7 bases, with 14 bases sitting between them. Germline values: CDR1 SGHDN, CDR2 FVKESK. This CDR3 has 12 amino acids. The CDR3 coding sequence is TGTGCCAGCTATTCGGACCGGGGTGGCTACACCTTC. Its translation: CASYSDRGGYTF.

This clone came up once. The chain uses TRBV4-1 and TRBJ1-5; no reliable D call. The CDR3 length is 13 residues. Trimming cost V 3 bases and J 0 bases, with 3 bases left between them. Germline-derived CDR1 and CDR2 are MGHRA and YSYEKL. CDR3 sequence reads: CASSHYSNQPQHF. The DNA of the CDR3 is TGCGCCAGCAGCCACTATAGCAATCAGCCCCAGCATTTT.

This chain connects TRBV11-2 to TRBJ2-3, with D perhaps given as TRBD1 or TRBD2 (5 bases each). The CDR3 consists of 19 residues. Germline V CDR1 and CDR2: SGHAT, FQNNGV. V was shortened by 4 bases and J by 4 bases, with 27 bases between the two germline ends. CDR3 residues: CASSSSPHPGTGMADTQYF. The CDR3 DNA is TGTGCCAGCAGCTCCTCCCCCCATCCCGGGACGGGGATGGCAGATACGCAGTATTTT.

The CDR3 loop is CASSIRGQGSTEAFF. The CDR3 nucleotides read TGTGCCAGTAGTATTCGGGGGCAGGGGAGCACTGAAGCTTTCTTT. The chain combines TRBV19 with TRBJ1-1, with TRBD1 as a possible D gene (6 bases). Germline lookup yields CDR1 LNHDA and CDR2 SQIVND (reference sequence). The CDR3 has 15 residues. V was clipped by 3 bases and J by 4 bases, with 15 bases between them.